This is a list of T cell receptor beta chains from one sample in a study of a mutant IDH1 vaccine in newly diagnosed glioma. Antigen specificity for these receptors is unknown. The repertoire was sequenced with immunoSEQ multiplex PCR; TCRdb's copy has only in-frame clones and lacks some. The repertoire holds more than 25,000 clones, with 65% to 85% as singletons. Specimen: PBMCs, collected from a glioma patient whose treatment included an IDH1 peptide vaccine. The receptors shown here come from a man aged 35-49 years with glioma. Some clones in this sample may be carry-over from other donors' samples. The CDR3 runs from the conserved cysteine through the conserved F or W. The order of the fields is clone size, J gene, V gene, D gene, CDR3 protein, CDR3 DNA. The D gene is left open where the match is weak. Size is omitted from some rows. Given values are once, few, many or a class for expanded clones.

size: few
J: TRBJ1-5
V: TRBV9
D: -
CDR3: CASSVDEGLNQPQHF
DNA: TGTGCCAGCAGCGTCGACGAGGGCCTCAATCAGCCCCAGCATTTT

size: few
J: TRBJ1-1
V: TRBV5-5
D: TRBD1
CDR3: CASSTGGTGGGTEAFF
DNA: TGTGCCAGCAGCACAGGGGGGACAGGGGGAGGAACTGAAGCTTTCTTT

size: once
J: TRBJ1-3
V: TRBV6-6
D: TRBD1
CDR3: CASSYRQGSGNTIYF
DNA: TGTGCCAGCAGTTATCGACAGGGCTCTGGAAACACCATATATTTT

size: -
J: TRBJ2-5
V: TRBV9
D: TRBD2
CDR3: CASSPPRTSGGWETQYF
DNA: TGTGCCAGCAGCCCTCCCCGGACTAGCGGGGGTTGGGAGACCCAGTACTTC

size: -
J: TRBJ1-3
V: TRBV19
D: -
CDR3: CASRPSTAGNTIYF
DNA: TGTGCCAGTCGACCCTCGACAGCAGGAAACACCATATATTTT

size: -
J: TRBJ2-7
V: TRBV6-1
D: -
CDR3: CASSEEFKRGEQYF
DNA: TGTGCCAGCAGTGAGGAGTTCAAAAGGGGCGAGCAGTACTTC

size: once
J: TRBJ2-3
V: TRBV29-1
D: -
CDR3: CSGGQSTDTQYF
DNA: TGCAGCGGCGGACAGTCCACAGATACGCAGTATTTT

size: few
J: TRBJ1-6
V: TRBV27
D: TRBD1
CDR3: CASSSGQGYSPLHF
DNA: TGTGCCAGCAGTTCGGGACAGGGGTATTCACCCCTCCACTTT

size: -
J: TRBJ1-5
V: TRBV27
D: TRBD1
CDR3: CASRVGQFNQPQHF
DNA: TGTGCCAGCAGGGTGGGACAGTTCAATCAGCCCCAGCATTTT

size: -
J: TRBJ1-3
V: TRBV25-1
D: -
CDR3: CASSEGDGYSGNTIYF
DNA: TGTGCCAGCAGTGAAGGTGACGGATACTCTGGAAACACCATATATTTT

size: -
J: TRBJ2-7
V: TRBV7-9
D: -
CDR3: CASSPRPPEQYF
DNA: TGTGCCAGCAGCCCCCGGCCCCCTGAGCAGTACTTC

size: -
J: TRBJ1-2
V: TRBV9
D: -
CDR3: CASSGYLTVNYGYTF
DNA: TGTGCCAGCAGCGGATACCTGACTGTTAACTATGGCTACACCTTC

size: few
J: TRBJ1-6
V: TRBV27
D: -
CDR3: CASSSGRNNSPLHF
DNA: TGTGCCAGCAGTTCTGGCAGGAATAATTCACCCCTCCACTTT

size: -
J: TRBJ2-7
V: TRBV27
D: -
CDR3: CASSDLPPSYEQYF
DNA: TGTGCCAGCAGTGACCTCCCGCCCTCCTACGAGCAGTACTTC

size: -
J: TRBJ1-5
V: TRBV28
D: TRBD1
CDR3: CASRETGMGNQPQHF
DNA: TGTGCCAGCAGGGAGACAGGGATGGGGAATCAGCCCCAGCATTTT

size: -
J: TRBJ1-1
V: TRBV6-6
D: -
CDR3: CASTDLGTLNTEAFF
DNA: TGTGCCAGCACCGACCTTGGGACATTGAACACTGAAGCTTTCTTT

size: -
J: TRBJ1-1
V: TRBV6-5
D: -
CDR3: CASRVQGMNTEAFF
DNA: TGTGCCAGCAGAGTGCAGGGGATGAACACTGAAGCTTTCTTT

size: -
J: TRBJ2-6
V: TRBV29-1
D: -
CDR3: CSVAGQVAASGANVLTF
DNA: TGCAGCGTAGCGGGACAGGTGGCCGCCTCTGGGGCCAACGTCCTGACTTTC

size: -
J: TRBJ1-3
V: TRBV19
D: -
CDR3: CASSMGGGFDGNTIYF
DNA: TGTGCCAGTAGTATGGGCGGAGGGTTTGACGGAAACACCATATATTTT

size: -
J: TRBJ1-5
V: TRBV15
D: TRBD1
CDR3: CATSRYGGGHQPQHF
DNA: TGTGCCACCAGCCGATACGGAGGGGGCCATCAGCCCCAGCATTTT

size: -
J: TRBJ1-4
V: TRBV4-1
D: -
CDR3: CASSLAGSRNEKLFF
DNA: TGCGCCAGCAGCCTGGCCGGGTCGAGGAATGAAAAACTGTTTTTT

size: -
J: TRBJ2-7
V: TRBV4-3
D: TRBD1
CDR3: CASSQRGQGPYEQYF
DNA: TGCGCCAGCAGCCAGAGAGGACAGGGACCCTACGAGCAGTACTTC

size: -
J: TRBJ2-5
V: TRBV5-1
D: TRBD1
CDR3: CASSTTGQGRETQYF
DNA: TGCGCCAGCAGCACCACGGGACAGGGGCGGGAGACCCAGTACTTC

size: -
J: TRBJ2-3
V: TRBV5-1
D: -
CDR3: CASTSQGGSTDTQYF
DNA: TGCGCCAGCACCTCCCAGGGGGGGTCCACAGATACGCAGTATTTT

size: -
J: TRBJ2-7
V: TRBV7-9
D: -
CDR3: CASSLRQSSYEQYF
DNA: TGTGCCAGCAGCTTACGGCAGAGCTCCTACGAGCAGTACTTC

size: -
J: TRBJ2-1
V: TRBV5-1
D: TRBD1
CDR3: CASSVGDRDRGHNEQFF
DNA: TGCGCCAGCAGCGTTGGGGACCGGGACAGGGGTCACAATGAGCAGTTCTTC

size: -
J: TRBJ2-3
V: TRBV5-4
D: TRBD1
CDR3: CASSLRDRDTDTQYF
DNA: TGTGCCAGCAGCTTACGGGACAGGGACACAGATACGCAGTATTTT

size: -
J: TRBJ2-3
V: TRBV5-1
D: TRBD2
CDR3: CASSLGWTSVTSTDTQYF
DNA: TGCGCCAGCAGCTTGGGATGGACTAGCGTAACTAGCACAGATACGCAGTATTTT

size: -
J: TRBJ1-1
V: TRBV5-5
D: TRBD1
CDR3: CASSLVRDRGTEAFF
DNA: TGTGCCAGCAGCTTGGTTCGGGACAGGGGCACTGAAGCTTTCTTT

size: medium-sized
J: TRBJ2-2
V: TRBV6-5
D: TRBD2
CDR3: CASSYSITGGVGELFF
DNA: TGTGCCAGCAGTTACTCGATTACGGGAGGAGTGGGGGAGCTGTTTTTT

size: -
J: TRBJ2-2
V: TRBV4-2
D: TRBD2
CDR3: CASSYAGGGPTGELFF
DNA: TGTGCCAGCAGCTACGCCGGGGGGGGCCCCACCGGGGAGCTGTTTTTT

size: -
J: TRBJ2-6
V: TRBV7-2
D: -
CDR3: CASSSFLSGANVLTF
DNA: TGTGCCAGCAGCTCCTTCCTCTCTGGGGCCAACGTCCTGACTTTC

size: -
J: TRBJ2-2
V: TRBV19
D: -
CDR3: CASSTQGMWTGELFF
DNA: TGTGCCAGTAGTACACAGGGTATGTGGACCGGGGAGCTGTTTTTT

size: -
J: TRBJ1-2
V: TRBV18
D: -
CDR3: CASSPGRAGYGYTF
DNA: TGTGCCAGCTCACCCGGCAGGGCCGGTTATGGCTACACCTTC

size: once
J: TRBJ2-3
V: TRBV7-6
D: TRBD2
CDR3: CASMVSGGSNTQYF
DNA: TGTGCCAGCATGGTTAGCGGGGGGTCTAATACGCAGTATTTT

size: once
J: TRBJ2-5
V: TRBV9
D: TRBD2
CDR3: CASSVTSGGAYLMETQYF
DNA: TGTGCCAGCAGCGTGACTAGCGGGGGGGCGTATCTCATGGAGACCCAGTACTTC

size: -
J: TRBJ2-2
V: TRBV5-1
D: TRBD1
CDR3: CASSLGQGHTGELFF
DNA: TGCGCCAGCAGCCTGGGACAGGGGCACACCGGGGAGCTGTTTTTT

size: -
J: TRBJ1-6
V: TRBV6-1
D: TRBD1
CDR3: CASTPGQGWNSPLHF
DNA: TGTGCCAGCACCCCAGGACAGGGATGGAATTCACCCCTCCACTTT

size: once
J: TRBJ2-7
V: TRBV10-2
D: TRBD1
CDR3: CASSETNRGSYEQYF
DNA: TGCGCCAGCAGTGAGACCAACAGGGGCTCCTACGAGCAGTACTTC

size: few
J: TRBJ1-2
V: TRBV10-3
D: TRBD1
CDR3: CAISDYPGQGAKDGYTF
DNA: TGTGCCATCAGTGACTACCCCGGACAGGGAGCAAAGGACGGCTACACCTTC

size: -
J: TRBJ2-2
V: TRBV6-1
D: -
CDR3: CASSQDRINTGELFF
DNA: TGTGCCAGCAGTCAAGACAGGATTAACACCGGGGAGCTGTTTTTT

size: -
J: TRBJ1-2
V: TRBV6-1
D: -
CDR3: CATRIGRAPYGYTF
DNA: TGTGCCACCCGGATAGGGAGGGCCCCCTATGGCTACACCTTC

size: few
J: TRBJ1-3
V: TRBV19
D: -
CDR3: CASTPQDGSSGNTIYF
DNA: TGTGCCAGCACACCCCAGGACGGGAGCTCTGGAAACACCATATATTTT

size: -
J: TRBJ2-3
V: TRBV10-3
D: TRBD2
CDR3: CATLTSGDTDTQYF
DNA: TGTGCCACCCTGACTAGCGGGGACACAGATACGCAGTATTTT

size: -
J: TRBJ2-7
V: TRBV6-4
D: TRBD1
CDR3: CASSEETGLGQYF
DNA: TGTGCCAGCAGTGAAGAGACAGGGCTTGGGCAGTACTTC

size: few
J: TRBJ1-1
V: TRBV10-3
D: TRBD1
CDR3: CAISGQGGTEAFF
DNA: TGTGCCATCAGTGGACAGGGAGGCACTGAAGCTTTCTTT

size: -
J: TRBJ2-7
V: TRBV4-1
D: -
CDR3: CASSQVVGSWIEQYF
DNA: TGCGCCAGCAGCCAAGTCGTCGGATCCTGGATCGAGCAGTACTTC

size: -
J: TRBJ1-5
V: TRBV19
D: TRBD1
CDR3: CASEMDRGGQPQHF
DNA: TGTGCCAGCGAAATGGACAGGGGCGGACAGCCCCAGCATTTT

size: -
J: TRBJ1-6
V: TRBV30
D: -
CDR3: CAWREGPYGSPLHF
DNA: TGTGCCTGGAGGGAGGGCCCCTATGGTTCACCCCTCCACTTT

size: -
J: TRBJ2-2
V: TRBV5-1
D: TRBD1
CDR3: CASSYWTGGDTGELFF
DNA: TGCGCCAGCAGCTACTGGACAGGGGGTGACACCGGGGAGCTGTTTTTT

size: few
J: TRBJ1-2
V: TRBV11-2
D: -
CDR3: CASSFFRGVEGYTF
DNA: TGTGCCAGCAGCTTCTTTCGGGGGGTCGAGGGCTACACCTTC

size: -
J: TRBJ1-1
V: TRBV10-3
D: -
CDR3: CAISAAGATNTEAFF
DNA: TGTGCCATCAGTGCAGCAGGGGCCACGAACACTGAAGCTTTCTTT

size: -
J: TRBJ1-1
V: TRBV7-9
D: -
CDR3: CASTSRASNTEAFF
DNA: TGTGCCAGCACTTCCCGGGCTTCGAACACTGAAGCTTTCTTT

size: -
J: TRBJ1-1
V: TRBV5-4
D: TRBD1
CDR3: CASSLERTGPVEAFF
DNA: TGTGCCAGCAGCTTGGAAAGGACAGGCCCGGTTGAAGCTTTCTTT

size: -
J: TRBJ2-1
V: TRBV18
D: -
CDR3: CASSPITMDNEQFF
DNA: TGTGCCAGCTCACCAATAACAATGGACAATGAGCAGTTCTTC

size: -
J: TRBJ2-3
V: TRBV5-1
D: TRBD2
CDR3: CASSLLTSGGAGDTQYF
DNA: TGCGCCAGCAGCTTGTTAACTAGCGGGGGGGCCGGAGATACGCAGTATTTT